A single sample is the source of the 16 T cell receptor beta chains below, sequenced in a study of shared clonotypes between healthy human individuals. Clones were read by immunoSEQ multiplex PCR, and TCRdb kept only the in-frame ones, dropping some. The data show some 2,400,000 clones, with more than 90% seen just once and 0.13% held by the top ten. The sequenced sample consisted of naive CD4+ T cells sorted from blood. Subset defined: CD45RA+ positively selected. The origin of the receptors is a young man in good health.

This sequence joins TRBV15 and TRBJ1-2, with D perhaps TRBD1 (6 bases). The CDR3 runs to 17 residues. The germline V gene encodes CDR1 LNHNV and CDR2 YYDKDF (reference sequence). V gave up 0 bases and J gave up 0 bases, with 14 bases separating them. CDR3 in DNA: TGTGCCACCAGCAGAGAAGCGGGGGCTATACCTAACTATGGCTACACCTTC. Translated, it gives CATSREAGAIPNYGYTF.

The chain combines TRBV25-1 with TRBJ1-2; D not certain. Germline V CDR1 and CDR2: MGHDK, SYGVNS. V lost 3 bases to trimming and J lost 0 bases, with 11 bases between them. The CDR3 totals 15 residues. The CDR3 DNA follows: TGTGCCAGCAGTGACGTACAGAAGCCTAACTATGGCTACACCTTC. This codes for CASSDVQKPNYGYTF.

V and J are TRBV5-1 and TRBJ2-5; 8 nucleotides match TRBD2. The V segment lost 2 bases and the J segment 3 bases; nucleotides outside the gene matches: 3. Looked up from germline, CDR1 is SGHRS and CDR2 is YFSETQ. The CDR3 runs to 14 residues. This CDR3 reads CASSFSGMEETQYF. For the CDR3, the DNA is TGCGCCAGCAGCTTTAGCGGGATGGAAGAGACCCAGTACTTC.

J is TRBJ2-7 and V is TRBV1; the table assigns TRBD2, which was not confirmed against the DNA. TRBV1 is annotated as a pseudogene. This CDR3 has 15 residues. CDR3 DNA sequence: TGCACCAGCAGCCAAGGACTAGCGGGAAAGAGAAGGCAGTACTTC. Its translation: CTSSQGLAGKRRQYF.

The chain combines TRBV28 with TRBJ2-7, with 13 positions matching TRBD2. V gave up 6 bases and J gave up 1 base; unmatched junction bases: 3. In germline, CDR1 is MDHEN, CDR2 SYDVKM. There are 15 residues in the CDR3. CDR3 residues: CASSRTSGGSYEQYF. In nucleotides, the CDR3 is TGTGCCAGCAGCCGGACTAGCGGGGGATCCTACGAGCAGTACTTC.

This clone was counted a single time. The CDR3 DNA is TGTGCCAGCAGTTACTCATTAGGGGGGCGGGAGACCCAGTACTTC. Its translation: CASSYSLGGRETQYF. The chain joins TRBV6-6 to TRBJ2-5; TRBD1 or TRBD2 may be the D gene (6 bases each). The V end was cut by 0 bases, the J end by 5 bases, with 13 bases between. Germline V CDR1 and CDR2: MNHNY, SVGAGI (reference sequence). This CDR3 comprises 15 residues.

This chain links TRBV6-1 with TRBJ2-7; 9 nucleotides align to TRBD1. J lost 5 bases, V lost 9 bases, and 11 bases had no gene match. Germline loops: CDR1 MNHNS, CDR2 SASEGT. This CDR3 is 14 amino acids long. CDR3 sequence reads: CASQRDRVNHEQYF. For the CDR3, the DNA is TGTGCCAGTCAAAGGGACAGGGTTAACCACGAGCAGTACTTC.

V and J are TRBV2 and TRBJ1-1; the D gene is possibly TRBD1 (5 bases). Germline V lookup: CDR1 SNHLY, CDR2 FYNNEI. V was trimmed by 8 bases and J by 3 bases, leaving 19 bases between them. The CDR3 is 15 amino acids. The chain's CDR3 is CASLRDLQRDTEAFF. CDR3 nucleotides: TGTGCCAGCCTCCGGGACCTTCAGAGGGACACTGAAGCTTTCTTT.

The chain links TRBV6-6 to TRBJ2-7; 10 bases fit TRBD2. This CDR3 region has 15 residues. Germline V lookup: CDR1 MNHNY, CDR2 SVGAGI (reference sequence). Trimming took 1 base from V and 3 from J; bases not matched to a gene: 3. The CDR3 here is CASSYFLAGDYEQYF. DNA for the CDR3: TGTGCCAGCAGTTACTTCCTAGCGGGAGACTACGAGCAGTACTTC.

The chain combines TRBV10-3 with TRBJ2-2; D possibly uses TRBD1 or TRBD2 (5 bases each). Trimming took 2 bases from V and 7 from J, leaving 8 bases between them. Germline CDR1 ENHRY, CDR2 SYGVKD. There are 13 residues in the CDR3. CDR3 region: CAISERGGGELFF. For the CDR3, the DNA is TGTGCCATCAGTGAGCGGGGCGGCGGGGAGCTGTTTTTT.

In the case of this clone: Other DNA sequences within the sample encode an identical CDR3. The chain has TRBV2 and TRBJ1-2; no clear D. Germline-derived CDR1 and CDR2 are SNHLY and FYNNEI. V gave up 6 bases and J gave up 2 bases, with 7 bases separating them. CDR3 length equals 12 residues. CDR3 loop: CASRQQNYGYTF. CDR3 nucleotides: TGTGCCAGCAGACAGCAGAACTATGGCTACACCTTC.

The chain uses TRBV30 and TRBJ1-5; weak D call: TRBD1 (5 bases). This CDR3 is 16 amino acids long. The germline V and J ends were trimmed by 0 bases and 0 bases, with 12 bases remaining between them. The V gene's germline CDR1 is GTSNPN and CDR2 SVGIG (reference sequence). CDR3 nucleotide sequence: TGTGCCTGGAGTGTAGGTTGGGGGGATAGCAATCAGCCCCAGCATTTT. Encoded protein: CAWSVGWGDSNQPQHF.

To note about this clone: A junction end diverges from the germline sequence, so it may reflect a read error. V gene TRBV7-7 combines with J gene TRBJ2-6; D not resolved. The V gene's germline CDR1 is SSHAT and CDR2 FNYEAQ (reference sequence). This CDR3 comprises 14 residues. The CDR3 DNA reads TGTGCTAGCAGCCCGTCCCCTGGGGCCAACGTCCTGACTTTC. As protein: CASSPSPGANVLTF. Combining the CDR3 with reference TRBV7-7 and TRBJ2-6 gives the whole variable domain GAGVSQSPRYKVTKRGQDVTLRCDPISSHATLYWYQQALGQGPEFLTYFNYEAQPDKSGLPSDRFSAERPEGSISTLTIQRTEQRDSAMYRCASSPSPGANVLTFGAGSRLTVL.

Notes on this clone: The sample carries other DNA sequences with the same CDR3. Written as DNA, the CDR3 is TGTGCCAGCAGTGGGGGGAGGGGTGAGACCCAGTACTTC. Translation gives CASSGGRGETQYF. The chain employs TRBV2 and TRBJ2-5; 7 bases are a match to TRBD2. Germline CDR1 reads SNHLY; CDR2 reads FYNNEI. The CDR3 has 13 residues. With V trimmed by 4 bases and J by 5 bases, 4 bases remained unmatched.

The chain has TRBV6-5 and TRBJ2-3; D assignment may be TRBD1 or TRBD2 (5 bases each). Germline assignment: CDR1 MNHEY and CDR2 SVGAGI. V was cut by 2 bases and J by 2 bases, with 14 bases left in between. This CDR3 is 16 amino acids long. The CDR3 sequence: CASSYTLGVNTDTQYF. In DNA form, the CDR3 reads TGTGCCAGCAGTTACACTCTGGGGGTGAACACAGATACGCAGTATTTT.

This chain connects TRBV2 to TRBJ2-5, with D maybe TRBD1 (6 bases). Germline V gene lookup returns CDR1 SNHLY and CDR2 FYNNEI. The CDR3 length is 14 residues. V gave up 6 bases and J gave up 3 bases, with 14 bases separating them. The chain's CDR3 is CASRSLGGEETQYF. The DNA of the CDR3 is TGTGCCAGCAGATCCCTAGGGGGAGAAGAGACCCAGTACTTC.